Listed below are T cell receptor beta chains from one sample, sequenced in a study of PD-L1 blockade in urothelial cancer. Sequencing was performed with immunoSEQ multiplex PCR; in TCRdb, only in-frame clones are kept and a portion is missing. The sample records about 90,000 clones, 90% to 95% being singletons. Sequences were derived from PBMCs, sampled around atezolizumab (anti-PD-L1) treatment. All receptors come from a man in his sixties with urothelial cancer. Each CDR3 is given with its conserved first and last residue. The D gene is left open where the match is weak. The size field is filled for only some rows; it gives once, few, many or a size class.

d_gene	abundance	v_gene	len	j_gene	CDR3nt	CDR3aa
TRBD2	-	TRBV2	12	TRBJ2-3	TGTGCCAGCAGGCGGGAGGTAGATACGCAGTATTTT	CASRREVDTQYF
TRBD1	-	TRBV7-2	16	TRBJ2-5	TGTGCCAGCAGCCAGCGGACAGGTGCCCCCGAAGAGACCCAGTACTTC	CASSQRTGAPEETQYF
-	-	TRBV2	13	TRBJ2-3	TGTGCCAGCAGTGTGGCCCTCACAGATACGCAGTATTTT	CASSVALTDTQYF
-	-	TRBV15	15	TRBJ1-5	TGTGCCACCAGCAGAGGTCAGGGTAGCAATCAGCCCCAGCATTTT	CATSRGQGSNQPQHF
-	-	TRBV5-6	15	TRBJ1-4	TGTGCCAGCAGCAATACACAGGTCAGAGGTGAAAAACTGTTTTTT	CASSNTQVRGEKLFF
TRBD2	-	TRBV7-2	15	TRBJ2-3	TGTGCCAGCAGATCCGGGGGGGGGACCGCGGATACGCAGTATTTT	CASRSGGGTADTQYF
TRBD1	-	TRBV2	14	TRBJ2-7	TGTGCCAGCAGTCAGACGGACAGGACCTACGAGCAGTACTTC	CASSQTDRTYEQYF
-	once	TRBV5-6	15	TRBJ2-1	TGTGCCAGCAGCTCCCTCAGGGAAATAGTCAATGAGCAGTTCTTC	CASSSLREIVNEQFF
-	-	TRBV14	13	TRBJ2-1	TGTGCCAGCAGCCTTATAGTTTACAATGAGCAGTTCTTC	CASSLIVYNEQFF
TRBD2	-	TRBV4-1	16	TRBJ2-1	TGCGCCAGCGCCCAGACTAGCGGGGGCTCCTACAATGAGCAGTTCTTC	CASAQTSGGSYNEQFF
-	-	TRBV10-2	15	TRBJ1-3	TGCGCCAGCAGTGATGTCCGGGGGAGGGGAAACACCATATATTTT	CASSDVRGRGNTIYF
-	few	TRBV20-1	10	TRBJ1-5	TGCAGTGCTGACTCTCAGCCCCAGCATTTT	CSADSQPQHF
-	once	TRBV27	15	TRBJ1-6	TGTGCCAGCAGCAGGGGACACCCCTCGGATTCACCCCTCCACTTT	CASSRGHPSDSPLHF
-	-	TRBV7-2	13	TRBJ1-2	TGTGCCAGCAGCTTGACGGACAGACCGCGCTACACCTTC	CASSLTDRPRYTF
TRBD2	-	TRBV2	15	TRBJ2-1	TGTGCCAGCAGGGAGACTAGCGGGGGGGCCAATGAGCAGTTCTTC	CASRETSGGANEQFF
-	-	TRBV15	12	TRBJ2-1	TGTGCCACCAGCAGGGACAGATATGAGCAGTTCTTC	CATSRDRYEQFF
TRBD2	once	TRBV7-2	17	TRBJ2-1	TGTGCCAGCAGCTTAGCGATCGGGAGGAGCTCCTACAATGAGCAGTTCTTC	CASSLAIGRSSYNEQFF
TRBD2	-	TRBV2	17	TRBJ2-5	TGTGCCAGCAGTGAACTTTCCTCTAGCGGGAGACAAGAGACCCAGTACTTC	CASSELSSSGRQETQYF
TRBD2	-	TRBV10-2	13	TRBJ2-1	TGCGCCAGCAGTACCCAGCGGGGGGGCTCTCAGTTCTTC	CASSTQRGGSQFF
TRBD2	once	TRBV4-1	16	TRBJ2-1	TGCGCCAGCAGCCAGCCGGGACTAGGCTCCTACAATGAGCAGTTCTTC	CASSQPGLGSYNEQFF
-	-	TRBV7-8	16	TRBJ2-3	TGTGCCAGCAGCCTAGAGACAGGGGAGGGTACAGATACGCAGTATTTT	CASSLETGEGTDTQYF
-	-	TRBV5-8	14	TRBJ2-5	TGTGCCAGCAAGCAAAGCGGCGTACAAGAGACCCAGTACTTC	CASKQSGVQETQYF
TRBD1	once	TRBV6-5	14	TRBJ1-2	TGTGCCAGTCGGGACAGGAAATTTAACTATGGCTACACCTTC	CASRDRKFNYGYTF
-	-	TRBV19	16	TRBJ1-1	TGTGCCAGTAGTATCTCCGGGTCGGCCGCGAACACTGAAGCTTTCTTT	CASSISGSAANTEAFF
TRBD1	-	TRBV5-4	14	TRBJ2-7	TGTGCCAGCAGCCCCGGGACAGCCTCCTACGAGCAGTACTTC	CASSPGTASYEQYF
-	-	TRBV7-3	14	TRBJ2-2	TGTGCCAGCAGCTACGACAGGAACACCGGGGAGCTGTTTTTT	CASSYDRNTGELFF
TRBD2	-	TRBV19	12	TRBJ2-1	TGTGCCAGTAGTATTCCTAGCGGCGAGCAGTTCTTC	CASSIPSGEQFF
-	-	TRBV4-3	14	TRBJ1-2	TGCGCCAGCAGCCAAGATCCCAGGGACTATGGCTACACCTTC	CASSQDPRDYGYTF
-	-	TRBV5-1	14	TRBJ2-2	TGCGCCAGCCAACCCCGCCCAGCGGACGGGGAGCTGTTTTTT	CASQPRPADGELFF
-	-	TRBV4-3	14	TRBJ2-3	TGCGCCAGCAGCCAAGATATACACACAGATACGCAGTATTTT	CASSQDIHTDTQYF
-	-	TRBV2	13	TRBJ1-4	TGTGCCAGCAGTGGTTCTGAGAATGAAAAACTGTTTTTT	CASSGSENEKLFF